The clone carrying this TCR beta chain was picked up a small number of times. Antigen unknown. These data are taken from a study of T cell repertoires in cytomegalovirus infection. Overall study context: It was the public TCR beta signatures that indicated both CMV infection and matching HLA type.

TCRdb analysed the reads with MiXCR anew, one entry per CDR3 protein. The table has hundreds of thousands of distinct CDR3 sequences, around a third seen once. The ends were cut back, 5 bases at V and 6 bases at J, with 17 bases in the middle. The CDR3 has 14 residues. Germline assignment: CDR1 SGHTA and CDR2 FQGNSA. The receptor was isolated from a human donor in good health (CMV status not recorded). Some clones in this sample may be carry-over from other donors' samples. The chain employs TRBV7-2 and TRBJ2-7, with a tentative D call TRBD2 (5 bases). This specimen consisted of cultured CD8+ T cells from PBMCs, obtained from culture after CMV antigen stimulation. CDR3 protein: CASSPLKVEAEQYF. CDR3 DNA sequence: TGTGCCAGCAGCCCCCTTAAGGTGGAGGCCGAGCAGTACTTC.